This TCR beta chain appears in the sequencing data of a study of cytomegalovirus exposure and HLA in healthy donors. Across the study: Of all 400 or so donors who were genotyped, around 79% belonged to the Caucasian-associated ancestry cluster. Whole-study results and caveats: In vitro experiments confirmed that a few CMV-associated chains were specific for CMV antigens.

The germline V and J ends were trimmed by 6 bases and 8 bases, with 14 bases remaining between them. This CDR3 has 13 residues. Germline CDR1 MDHEN, CDR2 SYDVKM. PCR employed 60 Vbeta and 13 Jbeta primers. The table came from immunoSEQ multiplex PCR; TCRdb's copy has only in-frame clones and leaves some out. The sample has 150,000 to 250,000 clones, 75% to 85% seen once. This clone has just one count. What it binds is not known. Sequenced input: PBMCs. The chain has TRBV28 and TRBJ2-1, with D maybe TRBD2 (5 bases). The TCR sequence derives from a woman aged 45 to 65 in good health and CMV-seronegative. In DNA, the CDR3 is TGTGCCAGCAGACCTCGAGGGAGAGATGAGCAGTTCTTC. It yields the protein CASRPRGRDEQFF.